Listed below are T cell receptor beta chains from one sample, sequenced in a study of CD8+ T cells in alopecia areata. TCRdb keeps only in-frame clones here, not all; method: immunoSEQ multiplex PCR. The data contain more than 110,000 clones, around 58% of them singletons. The material was CD4+ T cells sorted from blood, obtained at week 0. These receptors all stem from a human donor with alopecia areata. Each CDR3 is given with its conserved first and last residue. D genes are given only for firm matches. Expanded clones get a size class; other rows say once, few or many, or leave the size out.

j_call d_call clone_size v_call cdr3_length cdr3_aa cdr3_nt
TRBJ2-3 NA NA TRBV5-6 12 CASSPSTDTQYF TGTGCCAGCAGCCCTAGCACAGATACGCAGTATTTT
TRBJ2-7 NA NA TRBV5-1 13 CASSLVIDYEQYF TGCGCCAGCAGCTTGGTGATAGACTACGAGCAGTACTTC
TRBJ2-5 NA NA TRBV11-2 14 CASSLGSLTETQYF TGTGCCAGCAGCCTAGGTAGTCTAACCGAGACCCAGTACTTC
TRBJ1-5 NA NA TRBV30 12 CAWSERNQPQHF TGTGCCTGGAGTGAACGCAATCAGCCCCAGCATTTT
TRBJ1-1 TRBD1 NA TRBV5-8 13 CASSSGQGLAAFF TGTGCCAGCAGCTCGGGACAGGGGTTAGCAGCTTTCTTT
TRBJ1-1 NA few TRBV28 12 CASSYQQAGAFF TGTGCCAGCAGTTACCAACAGGCCGGGGCTTTCTTT
TRBJ2-7 TRBD2 NA TRBV2 17 CASLAGTSGGSVYEQYF TGTGCCAGCCTAGCGGGGACTAGCGGGGGGTCCGTGTACGAGCAGTACTTC
TRBJ2-1 NA few TRBV11-1 16 CASSPLRGLQINEQFF TGTGCCAGCAGCCCGCTTCGGGGGCTACAGATAAATGAGCAGTTCTTC
TRBJ1-3 NA NA TRBV30 14 CAWTSLRGFHTIYF TGTGCCTGGACCTCCCTTCGGGGTTTCCACACCATATATTTT
TRBJ1-1 NA few TRBV29-1 17 CSVADQSTAYMNTEAFF TGCAGCGTTGCCGACCAATCGACAGCCTATATGAACACTGAAGCTTTCTTT
TRBJ1-6 TRBD1 NA TRBV4-3 21 CASSQDLRTGSASSYNSPLHF TGCGCCAGCAGCCAAGATTTGAGGACAGGGTCGGCGAGCTCCTATAATTCACCCCTCCACTTT
TRBJ2-5 NA NA TRBV6-5 11 CANFIQGTQYF TGTGCCAACTTCATACAAGGGACCCAGTACTTC
TRBJ2-3 TRBD2 NA TRBV30 14 CACSSGGARDTQYF TGTGCCTGTAGTAGCGGGGGGGCCCGAGATACGCAGTATTTT
TRBJ2-5 NA NA TRBV29-1 10 CSALQETQYF TGCAGCGCCCTCCAAGAGACCCAGTACTTC
TRBJ2-7 TRBD2 NA TRBV18 16 CASSPGLAGILYEQYF TGTGCCAGCTCACCCGGACTAGCGGGGATCCTATACGAGCAGTACTTC
TRBJ1-2 NA NA TRBV19 12 CASSIWSYGYTF TGTGCCAGTAGTATTTGGTCCTATGGCTACACCTTC
TRBJ1-6 NA NA TRBV27 10 CASGTSPLHF TGTGCCAGCGGGACTTCACCCCTCCACTTT
TRBJ2-7 TRBD1 NA TRBV4-1 17 CASSQDDMGTGFYEQYF TGCGCCAGCAGCCAAGACGATATGGGGACAGGATTCTACGAGCAGTACTTC
TRBJ1-6 NA once TRBV15 15 CATSIRELLNSPLHF TGTGCCACCAGCATCCGGGAGCTCCTCAATTCACCCCTCCACTTT
TRBJ2-5 NA NA TRBV20-1 11 CSASTEETQYF TGCAGTGCTTCGACAGAAGAGACCCAGTACTTC
TRBJ2-5 NA NA TRBV29-1 14 CSVDFLGEGKTQYF TGCAGCGTTGATTTCCTGGGGGAAGGAAAGACCCAGTACTTC
TRBJ1-6 NA NA TRBV30 14 CAWSLAGGNSPLHF TGTGCCTGGAGTCTGGCCGGGGGCAATTCACCCCTCCACTTT
TRBJ2-5 TRBD1 NA TRBV4-3 16 CASSQGQGDPRETQYF TGCGCCAGCAGCCAAGGACAGGGGGATCCCCGAGAGACCCAGTACTTC
TRBJ1-5 TRBD1 NA TRBV30 15 CAWRGTGTSNQPQHF TGTGCCTGGAGGGGGACAGGGACTAGCAATCAGCCCCAGCATTTT
TRBJ2-4 TRBD1 medium-sized TRBV6-6 14 CASRPQGAKNIQYF TGTGCCAGCAGACCACAGGGGGCCAAAAACATTCAGTACTTC
TRBJ1-5 NA NA TRBV6-5 13 CASSFGQFYPQHF TGTGCCAGCAGTTTCGGACAGTTCTACCCCCAGCATTTT
TRBJ2-1 TRBD2 few TRBV6-6 14 CASQMGRGYNEQFF TGTGCCAGTCAAATGGGGCGGGGGTACAATGAGCAGTTCTTC
TRBJ1-1 NA NA TRBV9 15 CASSADGTPNTEAFF TGTGCCAGCAGCGCCGACGGGACACCGAACACTGAAGCTTTCTTT
TRBJ2-5 NA NA TRBV7-9 13 CASSLRGSETQYF TGTGCCAGCAGCTTAAGAGGGTCGGAGACCCAGTACTTC
TRBJ1-5 NA NA TRBV7-9 15 CASSLGEGPPQPQHF TGTGCCAGCAGCTTAGGGGAGGGTCCCCCTCAGCCCCAGCATTTT
TRBJ1-1 TRBD1 once TRBV7-2 17 CASSTRPGTGSNTEAFF TGTGCCAGCAGCACCCGTCCCGGGACAGGGTCCAACACTGAAGCTTTCTTT
TRBJ1-1 NA NA TRBV23-1 18 CASSQLRVRSPPNTEAFF TGCGCCAGCAGTCAACTACGGGTTCGTTCACCCCCCAACACTGAAGCTTTCTTT
TRBJ1-1 TRBD1 NA TRBV29-1 13 CSGGQGPGTEAFF TGCAGCGGTGGACAGGGCCCCGGCACTGAAGCTTTCTTT
TRBJ2-3 TRBD1 NA TRBV15 13 CATSRDLNRGLDF TGTGCCACCAGCAGAGATTTAAACAGGGGGCTTGATTTT
TRBJ2-7 TRBD2 NA TRBV5-1 14 CASSLELAGYEQYF TGCGCCAGCAGCTTGGAACTAGCGGGCTACGAGCAGTACTTC